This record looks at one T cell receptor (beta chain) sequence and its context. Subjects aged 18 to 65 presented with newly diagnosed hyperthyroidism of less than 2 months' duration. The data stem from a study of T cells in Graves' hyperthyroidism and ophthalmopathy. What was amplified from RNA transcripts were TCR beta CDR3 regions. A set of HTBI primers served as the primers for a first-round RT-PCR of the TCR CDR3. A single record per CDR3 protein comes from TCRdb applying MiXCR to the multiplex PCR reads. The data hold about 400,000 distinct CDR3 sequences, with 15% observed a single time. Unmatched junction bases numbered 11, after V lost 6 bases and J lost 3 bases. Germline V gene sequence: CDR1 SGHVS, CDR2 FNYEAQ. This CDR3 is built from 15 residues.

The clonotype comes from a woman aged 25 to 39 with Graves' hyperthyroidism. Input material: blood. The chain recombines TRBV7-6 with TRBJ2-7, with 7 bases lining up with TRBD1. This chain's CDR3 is CASRAGTDVNYEQYF. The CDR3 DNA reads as TGTGCCAGCAGAGCCGGGACAGATGTAAACTACGAGCAGTACTTC.